One sample yielded the 16 T cell receptor beta chains listed below, sequenced in a study of blood T cell repertoires in COVID-19. Sequencing was performed with immunoSEQ multiplex PCR; in TCRdb, only in-frame clones are kept and a portion is missing. The sample lists about 140,000 clones, around 83% occurring once. Material for sequencing was peripheral blood. These receptor sequences come from a woman aged 80 or over with acute or convalescent COVID-19.

Only a few counts were recorded for this clone. This chain connects TRBV6-1 to TRBJ1-1; D not certain. V gave up 1 base and J gave up 4 bases, with 7 bases separating them. The CDR3 runs 13 residues. CDR1 MNHNS and CDR2 SASEGT come from the germline V gene. The CDR3 DNA is TGTGCCAGCAGTGAAGTGACATCCACTGAAGCTTTCTTT. Translation gives CASSEVTSTEAFF.

V usage is TRBV28 and J usage is TRBJ1-2; TRBD1 is a possible D gene (5 bases). V was pared by 6 bases and J by 4 bases, with 18 bases between. The germline V gene has CDR1 MDHEN and CDR2 SYDVKM. The CDR3 covers 15 residues. The CDR3 DNA reads TGTGCCAGCAGAACCGGGACTTCCGAGGGCTATGGCTACACCTTC. It specifies CASRTGTSEGYGYTF.

V and J are TRBV4-1 and TRBJ2-7; 9 positions match TRBD2. The CDR3 is 16 residues long. Germline CDR1 MGHRA, CDR2 YSYEKL. V trimming: 3 bases; J trimming: 2 bases; junction bases outside the gene matches: 8. The CDR3 nucleotides read TGCGCCAGCAGCCAGCGTGCTAGCGGGGAGACCTACGAGCAGTACTTC. Its protein is CASSQRASGETYEQYF.

The gene calls are TRBV10-3 and TRBJ1-4; D is undetermined. CDR3 length: 16 amino acids. Trimming left V 0 bases short and J 7 bases short, with 15 bases between. Germline CDR1 is ENHRY and CDR2 is SYGVKD. The DNA of the CDR3 is TGTGCCATCAGTGAGTCGGAAGGAGGAGCAGGTGAAAAACTGTTTTTT. Translated: CAISESEGGAGEKLFF.

This chain joins TRBV7-9 and TRBJ2-5; 8 bases match TRBD2. From germline, CDR1 is SEHNR and CDR2 FQNEAQ (reference sequence). With V trimmed by 5 bases and J by 9 bases, 14 bases remained unmatched. The CDR3 is 15 amino acids. Written as DNA, the CDR3 is TGTGCCAGCAGCCCCGCTAGCGGGTACCCACAGTCCCAGTACTTC. Translated: CASSPASGYPQSQYF.

This chain connects TRBV30 to TRBJ2-1; perhaps TRBD1 as D (6 bases). V was pared by 3 bases and J by 2 bases, with 20 bases between. CDR1 and CDR2 from the germline V gene are GTSNPN and SVGIG (reference sequence). The CDR3 length is 17 residues. The CDR3 region has the DNA TGTGCCTGGAGCAGGGACAACCAGATTACGCCCTACAATGAGCAGTTCTTC. It yields the protein CAWSRDNQITPYNEQFF.

The chain carries TRBV6-9 and TRBJ1-5; a possible D gene is TRBD1 (5 bases). From germline, CDR1 is MNHGY and CDR2 SVAAGI. The CDR3 runs to 14 residues. Between the trimmed V and J ends, which lost 4 bases and 4 bases, there was a span of 11 bases. The CDR3 region has the DNA TGTGCCAGCAGTTCGGCCAGGGCTAATCAGCCCCAGCATTTT. The encoded protein is CASSSARANQPQHF.

The chain links TRBV6-4 to TRBJ1-2, with 10 bases matching TRBD1. J was trimmed by 8 bases and V by 7 bases; bases with no gene match: 22. The germline CDR1 and CDR2 sequences are MRHNA and SNTAGT. The CDR3 loop spans 18 amino acids. CDR3 protein: CASTPKAPPGQGMGGYTF. DNA for the CDR3: TGTGCCAGCACCCCGAAAGCCCCACCGGGACAGGGGATGGGAGGCTACACCTTC.

The chain employs TRBV6-5 and TRBJ1-1; unclear D gene. Germline lookup yields CDR1 MNHEY and CDR2 SVGAGI. Trimming took 6 bases from V and 1 from J, leaving 9 bases between them. CDR3 size: 13 residues. CDR3 coding DNA: TGTGCCAGCAGCCTAACAGCGAACACTGAAGCTTTCTTT. Translated: CASSLTANTEAFF.

The chain uses TRBV16 and TRBJ1-2; a possible D gene is TRBD1 (5 bases). V shed 2 bases and J shed 2 bases, with 9 bases lying between them. Germline V lookup: CDR1 KGHSY, CDR2 FQNENV. This CDR3 is 14 amino acids long. The CDR3 sequence: CASSQPGVNYGYTF. In DNA form, the CDR3 reads TGTGCCAGCAGCCAACCGGGGGTAAACTATGGCTACACCTTC.

The chain has TRBV5-6 and TRBJ2-1; D is uncertain. This CDR3 comprises 15 residues. Germline V gene data show CDR1 as SGHDT and CDR2 as YYEEEE. The V gene lost 3 bases and the J gene lost 8 bases, with 18 bases spanning the gap. CDR3 coding DNA: TGTGCCAGCAGCTCCTATCGATCTAGATTCGATGAGCAGTTCTTC. Translation: CASSSYRSRFDEQFF. The complete variable domain, with remaining parts taken from reference TRBV5-6 and TRBJ2-1, reads DAGVTQSPTHLIKTRGQQVTLRCSPKSGHDTVSWYQQALGQGPQFIFQYYEEEERQRGNFPDRFSGHQFPNYSSELNVNALLLGDSALYLCASSSYRSRFDEQFFGPGTRLTVL.

This clone was counted only a few times. CDR3 protein: CASNRDRGQPQHF. CDR3 sequence (DNA): TGTGCCAGCAACCGGGACAGGGGTCAGCCCCAGCATTTT. V usage is TRBV28 and J usage is TRBJ1-5, with TRBD1 matching 10 bases. The CDR3 runs to 13 residues. The V gene end was trimmed by 7 bases and the J gene end by 6 bases; junction bases not matched to a gene: 3. Germline CDR1 reads MDHEN; CDR2 reads SYDVKM.

The rearrangement uses TRBV15 and TRBJ2-7, with 10 positions matching TRBD1. Germline V gene sequence: CDR1 LNHNV, CDR2 YYDKDF (reference sequence). V shed 5 bases, J shed 6 bases, and the junction held 7 bases outside the gene matches. CDR3 length equals 14 residues. The CDR3 sequence is CATSPRQGASEQYF. In DNA form, the CDR3 reads TGTGCCACCAGCCCACGACAGGGGGCTTCCGAGCAGTACTTC.

This rearrangement joins TRBV29-1 to TRBJ1-1, with D perhaps TRBD1 (5 bases). Germline lookup yields CDR1 SQVTM and CDR2 ANQGSEA. CDR3 size: 10 residues. The CDR3: CGCSGGEAFF. CDR3 nucleotides: TGCGGATGTTCCGGGGGTGAAGCTTTCTTT.

V usage is TRBV18 and J usage is TRBJ1-1; D call uncertain. Germline loops: CDR1 KGHSH, CDR2 LQKENI. V lost 6 bases and J 1 base, leaving 15 bases between the germline ends. The CDR3 spans 15 residues. CDR3 nucleotide sequence: TGTGCCAGCTCCGCCAACGTAGCCCAGAACACTGAAGCTTTCTTT. This gives the protein CASSANVAQNTEAFF.

The chain links TRBV5-1 to TRBJ2-1; 11 bases map to TRBD2. The CDR3 spans 15 residues. From germline, CDR1 is SGHRS and CDR2 YFSETQ. Trimming removed 0 bases from V and 5 bases from J; junction bases left unmatched: 1. This CDR3 is CASSLVTSGNNEQFF. CDR3 bases: TGCGCCAGCAGCTTGGTGACTAGCGGGAACAATGAGCAGTTCTTC.